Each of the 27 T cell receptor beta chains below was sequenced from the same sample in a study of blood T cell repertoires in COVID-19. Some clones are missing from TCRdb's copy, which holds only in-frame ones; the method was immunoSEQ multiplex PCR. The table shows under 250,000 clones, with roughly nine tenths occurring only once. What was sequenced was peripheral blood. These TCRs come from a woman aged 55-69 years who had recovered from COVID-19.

The DNA for the CDR3 is TGTGCCAGCAGAACACCCTCTGGAAACACCATATATTTT. Translated, it gives CASRTPSGNTIYF. V gene TRBV6-5 combines with J gene TRBJ1-3; D gene ambiguous. V was clipped by 6 bases and J by 0 bases, with 6 bases between them. Germline V lookup: CDR1 MNHEY, CDR2 SVGAGI. The CDR3 consists of 13 residues.

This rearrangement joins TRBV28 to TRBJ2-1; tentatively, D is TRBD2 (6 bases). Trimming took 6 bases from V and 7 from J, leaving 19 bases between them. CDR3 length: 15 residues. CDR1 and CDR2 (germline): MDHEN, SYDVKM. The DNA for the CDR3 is TGTGCCAGCAGCCCGGGTCGGGGGTTTGATAATGAGCAGTTCTTC. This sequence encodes CASSPGRGFDNEQFF.

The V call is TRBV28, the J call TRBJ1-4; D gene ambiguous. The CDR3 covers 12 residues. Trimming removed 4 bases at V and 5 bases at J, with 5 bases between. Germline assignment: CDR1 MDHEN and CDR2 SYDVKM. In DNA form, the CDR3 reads TGTGCCAGCAGTTCACAGAATGAAAAACTGTTTTTT. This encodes CASSSQNEKLFF. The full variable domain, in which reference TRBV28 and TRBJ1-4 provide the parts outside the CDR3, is DVKVTQSSRYLVKRTGEKVFLECVQDMDHENMFWYRQDPGLGLRLIYFSYDVKMKEKGDIPEGYSVSREKKERFSLILESASTNQTSMYLCASSSQNEKLFFGSGTQLSVL.

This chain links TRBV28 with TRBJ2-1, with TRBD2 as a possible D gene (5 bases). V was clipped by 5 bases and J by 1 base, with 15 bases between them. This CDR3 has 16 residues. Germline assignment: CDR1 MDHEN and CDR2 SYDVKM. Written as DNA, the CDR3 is TGTGCCAGCAGTGGGGTTGGACTTAGGTCCTACAATGAGCAGTTCTTC. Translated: CASSGVGLRSYNEQFF.

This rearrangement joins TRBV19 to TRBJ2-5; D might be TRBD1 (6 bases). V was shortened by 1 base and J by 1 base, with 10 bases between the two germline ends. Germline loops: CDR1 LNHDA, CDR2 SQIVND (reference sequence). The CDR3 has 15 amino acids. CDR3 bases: TGTGCCAGTAGTATAGGAGGGACATTCCAAGAGACCCAGTACTTC. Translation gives CASSIGGTFQETQYF.

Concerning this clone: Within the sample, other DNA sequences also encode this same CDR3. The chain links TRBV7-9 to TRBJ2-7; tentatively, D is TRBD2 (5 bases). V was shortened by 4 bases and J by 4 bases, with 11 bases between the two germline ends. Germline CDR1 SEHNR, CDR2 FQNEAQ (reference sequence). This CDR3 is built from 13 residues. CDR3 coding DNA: TGTGCCAGCAGCTCCGGCGGGTCATACGAGCAGTACTTC. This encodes CASSSGGSYEQYF.

The CDR3 loop is CASRGGQGSPNYGYTF. In DNA, the CDR3 is TGTGCCAGTAGGGGGGGACAGGGCAGCCCGAACTATGGCTACACCTTC. The gene calls are TRBV19 and TRBJ1-2; 9 bases agree with TRBD1. Trimming removed 6 bases from V and 2 bases from J; junction bases left unmatched: 10. Germline assignment: CDR1 LNHDA and CDR2 SQIVND (reference sequence). The CDR3 covers 16 residues. Complete variable domain (other parts from reference TRBV19 and TRBJ1-2): DGGITQSPKYLFRKEGQNVTLSCEQNLNHDAMYWYRQDPGQGLRLIYYSQIVNDFQKGDIAEGYSVSREKKESFPLTVTSAQKNPTAFYLCASRGGQGSPNYGYTFGSGTRLTVV.

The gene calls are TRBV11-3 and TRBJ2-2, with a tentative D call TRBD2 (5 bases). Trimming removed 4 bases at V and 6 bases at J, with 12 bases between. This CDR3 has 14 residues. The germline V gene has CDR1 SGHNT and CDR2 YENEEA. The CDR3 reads CASSSRRGAGELFF. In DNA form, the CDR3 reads TGTGCCAGCAGCTCTCGACGGGGAGCCGGGGAGCTGTTTTTT.

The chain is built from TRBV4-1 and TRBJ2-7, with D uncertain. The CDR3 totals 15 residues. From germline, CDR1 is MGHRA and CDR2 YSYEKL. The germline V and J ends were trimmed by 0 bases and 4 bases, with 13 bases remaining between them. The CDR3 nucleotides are TGCGCCAGCAGCCAAGATCAGGCAGTATTTTACGAGCAGTACTTC. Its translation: CASSQDQAVFYEQYF.

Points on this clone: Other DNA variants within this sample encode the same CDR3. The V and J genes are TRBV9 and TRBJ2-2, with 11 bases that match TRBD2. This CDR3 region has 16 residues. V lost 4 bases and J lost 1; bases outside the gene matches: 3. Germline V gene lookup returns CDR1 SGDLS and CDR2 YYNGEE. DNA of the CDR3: TGTGCCAGCAGCCCTGGGACTAGCGGGAACACCGGGGAGCTGTTTTTT. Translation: CASSPGTSGNTGELFF.

CDR3 nucleotides: TGTGCCAGCAGCGCGGGACTATTCAACACTGAAGCTTTCTTT. Translation gives CASSAGLFNTEAFF. This chain links TRBV9 with TRBJ1-1; D might be TRBD1 (5 bases). V lost 3 bases to trimming and J lost 2 bases, with 11 bases between them. The CDR3 has 14 amino acids. Germline CDR1 is SGDLS and CDR2 is YYNGEE. Based on the CDR3 plus reference TRBV9 and TRBJ1-1, the full variable domain is DSGVTQTPKHLITATGQRVTLRCSPRSGDLSVYWYQQSLDQGLQFLIQYYNGEERAKGNILERFSAQQFPDLHSELNLSSLELGDSALYFCASSAGLFNTEAFFGQGTRLTVV.

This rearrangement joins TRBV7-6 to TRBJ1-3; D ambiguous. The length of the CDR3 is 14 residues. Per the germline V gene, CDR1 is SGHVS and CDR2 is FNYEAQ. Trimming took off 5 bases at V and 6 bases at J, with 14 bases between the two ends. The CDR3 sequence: CASSPSRIQNTIYF. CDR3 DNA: TGTGCCAGCAGCCCTTCGAGGATTCAAAACACCATATATTTT. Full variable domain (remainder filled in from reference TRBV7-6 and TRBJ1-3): GAGVSQSPRYKVTKRGQDVALRCDPISGHVSLYWYRQALGQGPEFLTYFNYEAQQDKSGLPNDRFSAERPEGSISTLTIQRTEQRDSAMYRCASSPSRIQNTIYFGEGSWLTVV.

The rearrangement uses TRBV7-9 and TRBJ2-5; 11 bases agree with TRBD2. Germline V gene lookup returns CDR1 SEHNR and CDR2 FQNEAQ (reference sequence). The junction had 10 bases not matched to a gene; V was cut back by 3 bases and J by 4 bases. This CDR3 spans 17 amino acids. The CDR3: CASSFPPGLAALETQYF. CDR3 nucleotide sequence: TGTGCCAGCAGCTTTCCTCCGGGACTAGCGGCTTTAGAGACCCAGTACTTC.

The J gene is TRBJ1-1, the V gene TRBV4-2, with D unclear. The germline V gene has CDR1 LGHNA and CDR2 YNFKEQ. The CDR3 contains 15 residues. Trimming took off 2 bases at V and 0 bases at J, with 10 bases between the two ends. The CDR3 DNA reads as TGTGCCAGCAGCCAACCTGGACTCTTGAACACTGAAGCTTTCTTT. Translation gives CASSQPGLLNTEAFF.

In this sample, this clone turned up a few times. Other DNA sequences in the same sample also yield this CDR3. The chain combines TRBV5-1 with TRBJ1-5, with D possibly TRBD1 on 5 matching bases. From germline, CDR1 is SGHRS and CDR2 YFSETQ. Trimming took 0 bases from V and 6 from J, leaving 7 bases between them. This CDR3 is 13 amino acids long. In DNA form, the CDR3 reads TGCGCCAGCAGCTTGGACGACAGTCAGCCCCAGCATTTT. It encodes CASSLDDSQPQHF.

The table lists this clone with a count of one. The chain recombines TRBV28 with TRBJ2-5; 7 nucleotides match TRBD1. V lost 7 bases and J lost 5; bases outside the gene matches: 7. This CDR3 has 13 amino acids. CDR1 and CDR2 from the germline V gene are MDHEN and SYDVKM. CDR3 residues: CASTRQGVETQYF. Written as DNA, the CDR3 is TGTGCCAGCACCCGACAGGGCGTGGAGACCCAGTACTTC.

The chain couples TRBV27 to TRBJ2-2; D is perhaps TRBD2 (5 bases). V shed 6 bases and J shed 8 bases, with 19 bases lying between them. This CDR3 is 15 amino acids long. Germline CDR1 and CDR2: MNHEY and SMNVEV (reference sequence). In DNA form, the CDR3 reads TGTGCCAGCAGCAGACGGGCGGCGGAGGCGGGGGAGCTGTTTTTT. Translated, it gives CASSRRAAEAGELFF.

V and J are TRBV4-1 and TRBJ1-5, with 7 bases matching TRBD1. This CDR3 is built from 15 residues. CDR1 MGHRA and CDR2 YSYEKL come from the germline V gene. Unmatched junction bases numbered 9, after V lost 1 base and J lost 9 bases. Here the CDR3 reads CASSQVWDSDWPQHF. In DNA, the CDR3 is TGCGCCAGCAGCCAAGTCTGGGACAGTGATTGGCCCCAGCATTTT.

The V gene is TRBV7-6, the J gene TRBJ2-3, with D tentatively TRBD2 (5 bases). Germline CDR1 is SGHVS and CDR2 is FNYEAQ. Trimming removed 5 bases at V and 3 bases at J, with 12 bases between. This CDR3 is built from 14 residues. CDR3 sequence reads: CASSPLRRTDTQYF. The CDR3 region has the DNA TGTGCCAGCAGCCCCCTACGGAGGACAGATACGCAGTATTTT.

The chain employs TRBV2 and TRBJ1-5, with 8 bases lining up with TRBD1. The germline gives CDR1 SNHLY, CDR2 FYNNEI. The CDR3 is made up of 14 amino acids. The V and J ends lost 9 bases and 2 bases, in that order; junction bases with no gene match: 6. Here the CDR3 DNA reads TGTGCCAGTGGGACAGGAATGGGCAATCAGCCCCAGCATTTT. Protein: CASGTGMGNQPQHF.

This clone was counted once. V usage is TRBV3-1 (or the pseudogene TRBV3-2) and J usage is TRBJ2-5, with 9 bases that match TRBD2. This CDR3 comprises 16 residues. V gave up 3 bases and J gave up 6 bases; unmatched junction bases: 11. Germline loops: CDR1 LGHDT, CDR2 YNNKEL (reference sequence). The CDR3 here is CASSHVSRGGYKTQYF. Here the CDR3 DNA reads TGTGCCAGCAGCCACGTATCGCGGGGGGGCTATAAGACCCAGTACTTC.

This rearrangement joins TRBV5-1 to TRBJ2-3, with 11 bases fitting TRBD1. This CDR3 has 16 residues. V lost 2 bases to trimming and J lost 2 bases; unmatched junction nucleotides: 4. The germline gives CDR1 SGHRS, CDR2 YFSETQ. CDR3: CASSFGQGAATDTQYF. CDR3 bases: TGCGCCAGCAGCTTCGGACAGGGGGCCGCCACAGATACGCAGTATTTT. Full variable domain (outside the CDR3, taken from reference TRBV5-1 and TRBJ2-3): KAGVTQTPRYLIKTRGQQVTLSCSPISGHRSVSWYQQTPGQGLQFLFEYFSETQRNKGNFPGRFSGRQFSNSRSEMNVSTLELGDSALYLCASSFGQGAATDTQYFGPGTRLTVL.

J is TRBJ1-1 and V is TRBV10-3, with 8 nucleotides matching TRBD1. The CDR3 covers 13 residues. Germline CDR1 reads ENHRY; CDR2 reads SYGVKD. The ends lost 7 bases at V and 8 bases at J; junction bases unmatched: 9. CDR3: CAIIVYGTGEAFF. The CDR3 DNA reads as TGTGCCATCATAGTCTACGGGACAGGCGAAGCTTTCTTT.

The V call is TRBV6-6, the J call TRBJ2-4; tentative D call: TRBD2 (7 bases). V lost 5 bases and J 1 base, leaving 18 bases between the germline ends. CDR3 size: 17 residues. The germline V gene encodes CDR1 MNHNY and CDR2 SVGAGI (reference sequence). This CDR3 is CASSPTGGASAKNIQYF. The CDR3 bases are TGTGCCAGCAGTCCCACTGGGGGGGCCTCGGCCAAAAACATTCAGTACTTC.

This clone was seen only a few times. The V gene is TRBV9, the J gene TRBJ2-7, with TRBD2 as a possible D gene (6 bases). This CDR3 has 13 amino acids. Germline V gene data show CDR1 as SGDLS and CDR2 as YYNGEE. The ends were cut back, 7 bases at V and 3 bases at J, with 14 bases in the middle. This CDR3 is CASAPARGYEQYF. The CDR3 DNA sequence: TGTGCCAGCGCGCCCGCGCGGGGCTACGAGCAGTACTTC.

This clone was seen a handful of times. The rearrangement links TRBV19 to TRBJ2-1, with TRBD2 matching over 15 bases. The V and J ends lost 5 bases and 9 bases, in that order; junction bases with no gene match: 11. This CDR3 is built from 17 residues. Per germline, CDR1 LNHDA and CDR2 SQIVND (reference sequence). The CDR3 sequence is CASSPWTSGGGFGEQFF. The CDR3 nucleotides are TGTGCCAGTAGTCCCTGGACTAGCGGGGGGGGGTTTGGTGAGCAGTTCTTC.

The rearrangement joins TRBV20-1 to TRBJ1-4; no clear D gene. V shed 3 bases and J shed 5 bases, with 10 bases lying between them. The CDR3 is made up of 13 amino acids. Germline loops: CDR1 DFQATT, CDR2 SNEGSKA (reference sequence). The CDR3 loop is CSASPSGNEKLFF. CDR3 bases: TGCAGTGCTAGTCCCAGCGGGAATGAAAAACTGTTTTTT.